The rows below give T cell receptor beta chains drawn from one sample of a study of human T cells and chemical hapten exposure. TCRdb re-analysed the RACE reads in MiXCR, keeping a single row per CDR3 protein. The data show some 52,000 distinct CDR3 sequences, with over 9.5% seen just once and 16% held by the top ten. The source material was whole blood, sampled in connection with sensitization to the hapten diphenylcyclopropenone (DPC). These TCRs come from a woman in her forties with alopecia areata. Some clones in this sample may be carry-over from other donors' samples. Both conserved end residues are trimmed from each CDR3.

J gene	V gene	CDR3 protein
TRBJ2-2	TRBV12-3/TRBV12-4	ASSRRGGESGELF
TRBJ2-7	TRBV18	ASSPSSGYEQY
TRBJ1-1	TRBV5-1	ASSWAANTEAF
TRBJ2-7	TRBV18	ASSPPGQAEQY
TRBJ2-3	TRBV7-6	ASSLVFILAGARSDTQY